This T cell receptor (beta chain) originates from a study of identical twins. Findings and caveats of the study: The authors drew conclusions from cross-sectional statistical analysis rather than following the same donors. Memory repertoires showed no such pattern, whereas abundant cord blood beta clonotypes carried fewer insertions.

Unique molecular identifiers were present on the cDNA, which also gained a universal primer site by template switching. One entry per CDR3 protein, called by TCRdb with MiXCR from the 5' RACE reads. The sample carries about 810,000 distinct CDR3 sequences, roughly 12% recorded once. This clonotype has just a few counts. Its antigen is currently unknown. The CDR3 is 16 amino acids. Trimming took off 1 base at V and 0 bases at J, with 13 bases between the two ends. From germline, CDR1 is MGHRA and CDR2 YSYEKL. The sample was also reused in another study, on yellow fever vaccine responses in identical twins. That work states: It has been reported that, in twins, the vaccine T cell response seemed partly convergent and partly personalized.

This clonotype originated in a woman in her late teens or twenties in good health. The sample comprised PBMCs. The chain employs TRBV4-1 and TRBJ2-7, with D perhaps TRBD2 (5 bases). CDR3 in amino acids: CASSQVSGGSSYEQYF. The CDR3, as DNA: TGCGCCAGCAGCCAAGTGAGTGGAGGAAGCTCCTACGAGCAGTACTTC.